These 3 T cell receptor beta chains came from one sample sequenced in a study of T cells in Graves' hyperthyroidism and ophthalmopathy. TCR beta CDR3 sequences were amplified from RNA transcripts. Primed by the HTBI set, a first-round RT-PCR was run on the TCR CDR3. TCRdb redid the calling of the multiplex PCR reads with MiXCR, one entry per CDR3 protein. This sample yields around 340,000 distinct CDR3 sequences, of which roughly 17% are seen a single time; roughly 33% belongs to the top ten. Sequencing was performed on blood. The receptor set was obtained from a man aged 25 to 45 with Graves' hyperthyroidism.

The chain couples TRBV7-3 to TRBJ2-3, with 8 positions matching TRBD2. Germline CDR1 reads SGHTA; CDR2 reads FQGTGA. Germline trimming cut 0 bases from V and 6 bases from J; bases unmatched to any gene: 8. The CDR3 is made up of 16 amino acids. The CDR3 reads CASSLTGTSGADTQYF. CDR3 DNA: TGTGCCAGCAGCTTAACAGGTACTAGCGGAGCCGATACGCAGTATTTT.

This clonotype was observed many times. V gene TRBV11-2 combines with J gene TRBJ1-5; no clear D. Trimming stripped 1 base from V and 1 base from J, with 2 bases between. Germline V gene data show CDR1 as SGHAT and CDR2 as FQNNGV. The CDR3 spans 13 residues. The CDR3 coding sequence is TGTGCCAGCAGCTTAGCGAGCAATCAGCCCCAGCATTTT. Protein: CASSLASNQPQHF.

This chain links TRBV15 with TRBJ2-7; perhaps D is TRBD1 or TRBD2 (5 bases each). This CDR3 contains 15 residues. The V and J ends lost 1 base and 5 bases respectively, with 15 bases between them. Germline loops: CDR1 LNHNV, CDR2 YYDKDF (reference sequence). CDR3: CATSRVAQRDHEQYF. The CDR3 region has the DNA TGTGCCACCAGCAGAGTGGCTCAAAGGGACCACGAGCAGTACTTC.